This TCR beta chain is from a study of metastatic and nonmetastatic thyroid tumors. CDR3 length equals 16 residues. The V gene lost 4 bases and the J gene lost 1 base, with 13 bases spanning the gap. Germline V gene sequence: CDR1 SGHAT, CDR2 FQNNGV. TCRdb re-analyzed the PCR reads using MiXCR. The sample yields tens of thousands of clones, 22% seen once. None of the patients had undergone any treatment ahead of thyroid surgery. This clone was counted ten times or more. This chain links TRBV11-2 with TRBJ2-2; a weak D match, TRBD2 (6 bases). Sequencing was carried out using blood. This clonotype was obtained from a male donor with papillary thyroid cancer or a benign thyroid nodule (not recorded which). Some clones in this sample may be carry-over from other donors' samples. CDR3 loop: CASSSVAAVNTGELFF. Here the CDR3 DNA reads TGTGCCAGCAGCTCCGTAGCGGCGGTGAACACCGGGGAGCTGTTTTTT.